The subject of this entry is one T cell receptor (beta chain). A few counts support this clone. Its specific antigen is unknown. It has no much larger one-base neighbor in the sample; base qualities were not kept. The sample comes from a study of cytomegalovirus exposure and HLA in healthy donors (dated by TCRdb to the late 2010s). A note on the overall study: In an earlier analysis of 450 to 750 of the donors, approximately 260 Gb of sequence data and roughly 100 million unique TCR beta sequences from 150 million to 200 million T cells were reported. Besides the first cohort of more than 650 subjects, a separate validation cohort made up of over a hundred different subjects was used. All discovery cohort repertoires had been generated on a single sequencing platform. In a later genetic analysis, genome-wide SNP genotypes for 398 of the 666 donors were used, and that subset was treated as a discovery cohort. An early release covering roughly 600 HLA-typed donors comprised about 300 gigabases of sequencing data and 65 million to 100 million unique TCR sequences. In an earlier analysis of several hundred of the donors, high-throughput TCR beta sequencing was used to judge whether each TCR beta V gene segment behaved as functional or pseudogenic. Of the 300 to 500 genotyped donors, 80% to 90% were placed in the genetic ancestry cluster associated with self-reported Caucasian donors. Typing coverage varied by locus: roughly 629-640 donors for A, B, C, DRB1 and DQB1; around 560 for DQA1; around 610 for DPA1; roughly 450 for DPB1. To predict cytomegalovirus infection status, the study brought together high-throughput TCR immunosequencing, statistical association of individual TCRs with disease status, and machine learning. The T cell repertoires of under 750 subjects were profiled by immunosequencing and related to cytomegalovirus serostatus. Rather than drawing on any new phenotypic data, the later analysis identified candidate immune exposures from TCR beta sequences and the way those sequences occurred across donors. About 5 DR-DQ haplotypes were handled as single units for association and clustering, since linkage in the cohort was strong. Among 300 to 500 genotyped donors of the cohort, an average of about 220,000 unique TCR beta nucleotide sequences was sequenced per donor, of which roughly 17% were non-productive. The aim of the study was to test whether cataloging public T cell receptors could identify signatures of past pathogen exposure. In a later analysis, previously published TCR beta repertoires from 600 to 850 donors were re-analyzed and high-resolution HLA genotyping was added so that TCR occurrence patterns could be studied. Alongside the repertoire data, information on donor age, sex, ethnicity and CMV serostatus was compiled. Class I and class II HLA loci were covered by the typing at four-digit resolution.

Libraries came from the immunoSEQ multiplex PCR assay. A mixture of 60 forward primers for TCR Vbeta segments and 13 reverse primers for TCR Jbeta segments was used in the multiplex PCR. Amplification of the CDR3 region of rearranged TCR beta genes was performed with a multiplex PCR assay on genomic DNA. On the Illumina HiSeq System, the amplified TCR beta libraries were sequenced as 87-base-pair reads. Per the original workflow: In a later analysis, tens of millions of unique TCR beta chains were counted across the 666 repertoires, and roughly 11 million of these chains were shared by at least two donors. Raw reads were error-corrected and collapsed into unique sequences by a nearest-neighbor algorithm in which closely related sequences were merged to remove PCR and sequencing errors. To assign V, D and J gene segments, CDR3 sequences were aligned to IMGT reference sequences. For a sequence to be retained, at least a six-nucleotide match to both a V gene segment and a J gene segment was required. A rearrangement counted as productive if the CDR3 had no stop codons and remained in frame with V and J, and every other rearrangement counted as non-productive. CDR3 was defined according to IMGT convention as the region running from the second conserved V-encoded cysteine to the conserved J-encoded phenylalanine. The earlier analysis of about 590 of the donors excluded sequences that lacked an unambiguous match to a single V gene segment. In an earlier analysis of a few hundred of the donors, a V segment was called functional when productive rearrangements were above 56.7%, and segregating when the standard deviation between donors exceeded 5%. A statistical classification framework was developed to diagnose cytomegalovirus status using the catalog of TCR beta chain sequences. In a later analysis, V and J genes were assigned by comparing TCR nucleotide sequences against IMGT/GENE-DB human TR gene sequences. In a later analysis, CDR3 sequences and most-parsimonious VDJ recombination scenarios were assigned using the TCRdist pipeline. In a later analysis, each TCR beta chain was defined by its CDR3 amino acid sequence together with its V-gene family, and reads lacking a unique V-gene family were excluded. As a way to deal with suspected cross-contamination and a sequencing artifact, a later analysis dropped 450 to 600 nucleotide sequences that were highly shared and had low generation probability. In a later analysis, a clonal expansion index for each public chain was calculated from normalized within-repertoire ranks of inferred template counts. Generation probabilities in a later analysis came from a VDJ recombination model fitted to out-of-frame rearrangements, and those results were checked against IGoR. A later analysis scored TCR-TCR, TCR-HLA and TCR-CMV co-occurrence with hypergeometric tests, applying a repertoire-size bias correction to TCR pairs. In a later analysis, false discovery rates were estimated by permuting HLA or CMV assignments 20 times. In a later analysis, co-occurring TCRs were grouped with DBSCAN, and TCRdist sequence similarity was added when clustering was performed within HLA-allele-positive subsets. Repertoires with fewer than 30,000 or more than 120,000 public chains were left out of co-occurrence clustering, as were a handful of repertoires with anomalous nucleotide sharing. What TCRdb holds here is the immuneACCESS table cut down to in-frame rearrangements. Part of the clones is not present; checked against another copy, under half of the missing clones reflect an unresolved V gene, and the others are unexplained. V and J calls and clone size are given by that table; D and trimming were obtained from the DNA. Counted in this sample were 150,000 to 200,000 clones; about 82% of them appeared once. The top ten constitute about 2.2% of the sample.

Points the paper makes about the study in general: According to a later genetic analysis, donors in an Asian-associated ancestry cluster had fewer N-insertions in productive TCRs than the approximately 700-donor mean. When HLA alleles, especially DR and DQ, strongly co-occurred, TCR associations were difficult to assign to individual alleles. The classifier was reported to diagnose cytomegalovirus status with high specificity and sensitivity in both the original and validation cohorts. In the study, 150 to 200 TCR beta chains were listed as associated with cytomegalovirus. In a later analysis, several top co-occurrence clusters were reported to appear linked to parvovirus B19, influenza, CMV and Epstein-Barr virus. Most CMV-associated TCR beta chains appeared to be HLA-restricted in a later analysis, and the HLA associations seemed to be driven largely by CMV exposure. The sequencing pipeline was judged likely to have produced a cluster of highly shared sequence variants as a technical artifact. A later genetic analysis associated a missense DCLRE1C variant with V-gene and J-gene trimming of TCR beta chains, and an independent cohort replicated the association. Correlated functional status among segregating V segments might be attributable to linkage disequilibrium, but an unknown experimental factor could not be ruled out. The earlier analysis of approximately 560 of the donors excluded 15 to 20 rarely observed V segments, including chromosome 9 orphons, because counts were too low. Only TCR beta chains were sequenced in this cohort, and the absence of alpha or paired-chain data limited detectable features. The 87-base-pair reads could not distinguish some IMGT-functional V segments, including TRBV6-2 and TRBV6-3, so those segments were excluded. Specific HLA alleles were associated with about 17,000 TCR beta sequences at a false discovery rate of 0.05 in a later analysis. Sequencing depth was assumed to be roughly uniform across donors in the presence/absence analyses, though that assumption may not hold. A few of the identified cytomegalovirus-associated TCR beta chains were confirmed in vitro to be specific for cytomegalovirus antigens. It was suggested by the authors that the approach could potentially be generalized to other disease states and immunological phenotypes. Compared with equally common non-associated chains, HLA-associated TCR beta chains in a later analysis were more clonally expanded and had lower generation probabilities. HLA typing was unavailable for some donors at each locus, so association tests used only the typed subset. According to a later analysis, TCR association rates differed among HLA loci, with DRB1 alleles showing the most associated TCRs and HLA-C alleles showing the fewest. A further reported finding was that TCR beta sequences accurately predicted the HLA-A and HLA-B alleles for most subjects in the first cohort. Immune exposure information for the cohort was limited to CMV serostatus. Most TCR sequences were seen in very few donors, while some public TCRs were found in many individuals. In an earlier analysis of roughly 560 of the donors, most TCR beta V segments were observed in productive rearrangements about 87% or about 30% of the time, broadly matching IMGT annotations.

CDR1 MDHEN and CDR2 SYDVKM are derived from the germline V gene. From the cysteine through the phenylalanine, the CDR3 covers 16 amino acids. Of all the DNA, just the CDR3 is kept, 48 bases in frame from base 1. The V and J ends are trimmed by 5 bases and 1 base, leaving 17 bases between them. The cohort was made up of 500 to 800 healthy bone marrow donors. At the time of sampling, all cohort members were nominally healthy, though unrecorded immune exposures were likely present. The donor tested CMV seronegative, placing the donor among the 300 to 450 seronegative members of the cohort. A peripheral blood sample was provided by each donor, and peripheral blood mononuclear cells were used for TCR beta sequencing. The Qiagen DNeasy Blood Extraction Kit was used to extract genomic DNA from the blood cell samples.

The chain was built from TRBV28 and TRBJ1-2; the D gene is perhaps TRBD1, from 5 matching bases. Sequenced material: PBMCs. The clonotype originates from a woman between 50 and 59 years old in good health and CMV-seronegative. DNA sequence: TGTGCCAGCAGTGGGGCGGGGGAAAGTTTTAACTATGGCTACACCTTC. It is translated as CASSGAGESFNYGYTF.